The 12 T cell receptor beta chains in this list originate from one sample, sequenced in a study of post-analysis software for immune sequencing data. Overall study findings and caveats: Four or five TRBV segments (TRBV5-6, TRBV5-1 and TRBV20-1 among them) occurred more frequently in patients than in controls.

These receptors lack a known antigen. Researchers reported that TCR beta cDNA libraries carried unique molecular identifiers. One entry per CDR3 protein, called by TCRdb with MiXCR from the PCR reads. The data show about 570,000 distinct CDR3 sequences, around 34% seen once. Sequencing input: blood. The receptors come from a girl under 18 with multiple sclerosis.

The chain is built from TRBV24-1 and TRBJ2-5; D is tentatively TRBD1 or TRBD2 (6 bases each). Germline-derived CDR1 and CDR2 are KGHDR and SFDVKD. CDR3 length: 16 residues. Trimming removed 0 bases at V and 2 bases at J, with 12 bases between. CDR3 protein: CATSDLTTGGQETQYF. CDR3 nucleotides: TGTGCCACCAGTGATTTGACGACAGGAGGGCAAGAGACCCAGTACTTC.

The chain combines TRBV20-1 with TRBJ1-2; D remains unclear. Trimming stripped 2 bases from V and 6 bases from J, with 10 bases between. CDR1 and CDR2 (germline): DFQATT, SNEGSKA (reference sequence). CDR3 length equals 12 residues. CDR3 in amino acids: CSARSSGNGYTF. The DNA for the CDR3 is TGCAGTGCTAGATCGTCGGGGAATGGCTACACCTTC.

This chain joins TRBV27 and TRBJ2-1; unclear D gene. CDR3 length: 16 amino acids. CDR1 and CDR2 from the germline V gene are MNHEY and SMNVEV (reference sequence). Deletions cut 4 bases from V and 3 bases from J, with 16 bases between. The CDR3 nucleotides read TGTGCCAGCAGTTCTATATCCGACAAGTACTACAATGAGCAGTTCTTC. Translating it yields CASSSISDKYYNEQFF.

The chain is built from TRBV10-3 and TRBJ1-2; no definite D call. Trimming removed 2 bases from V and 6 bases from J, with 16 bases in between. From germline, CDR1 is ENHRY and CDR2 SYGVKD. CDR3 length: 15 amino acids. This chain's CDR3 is CAISEAGSLGDGYTF. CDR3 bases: TGTGCCATCAGTGAGGCCGGGTCCCTCGGGGATGGCTACACCTTC.

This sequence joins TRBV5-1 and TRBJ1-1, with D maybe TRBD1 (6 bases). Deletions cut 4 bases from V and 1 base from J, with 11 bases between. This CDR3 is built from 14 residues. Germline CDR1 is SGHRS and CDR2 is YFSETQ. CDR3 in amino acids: CASSLTGSNTEAFF. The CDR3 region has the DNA TGCGCCAGCAGCCTTACAGGGTCGAACACTGAAGCTTTCTTT.

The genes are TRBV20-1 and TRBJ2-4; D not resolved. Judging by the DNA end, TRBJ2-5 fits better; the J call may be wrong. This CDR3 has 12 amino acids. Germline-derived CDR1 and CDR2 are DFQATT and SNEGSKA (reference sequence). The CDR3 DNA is TGCAGTGCTACCGGAATACAAGAGACCCAGTACTTC. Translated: CSATGIQETQYF.

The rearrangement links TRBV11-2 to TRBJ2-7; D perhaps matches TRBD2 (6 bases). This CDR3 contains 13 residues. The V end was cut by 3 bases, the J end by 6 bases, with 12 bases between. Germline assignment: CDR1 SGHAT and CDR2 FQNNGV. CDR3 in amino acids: CASSFGGEGEQYF. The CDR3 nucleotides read TGTGCCAGCAGCTTCGGGGGAGAGGGCGAGCAGTACTTC.

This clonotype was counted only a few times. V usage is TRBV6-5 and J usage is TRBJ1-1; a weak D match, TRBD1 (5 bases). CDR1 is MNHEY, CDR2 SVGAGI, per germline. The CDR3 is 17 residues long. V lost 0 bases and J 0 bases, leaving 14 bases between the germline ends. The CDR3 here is CASSYSRPGTMNTEAFF. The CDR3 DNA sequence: TGTGCCAGCAGTTACTCGAGGCCAGGGACCATGAACACTGAAGCTTTCTTT.

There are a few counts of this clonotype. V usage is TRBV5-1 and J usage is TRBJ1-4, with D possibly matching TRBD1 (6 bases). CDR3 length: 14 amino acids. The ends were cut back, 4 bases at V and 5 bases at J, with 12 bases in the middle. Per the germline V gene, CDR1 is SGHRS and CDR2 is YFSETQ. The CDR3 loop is CASSPRGGNEKLFF. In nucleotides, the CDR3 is TGCGCCAGCAGCCCTCGAGGGGGGAATGAAAAACTGTTTTTT. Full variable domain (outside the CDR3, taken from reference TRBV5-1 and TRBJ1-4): KAGVTQTPRYLIKTRGQQVTLSCSPISGHRSVSWYQQTPGQGLQFLFEYFSETQRNKGNFPGRFSGRQFSNSRSEMNVSTLELGDSALYLCASSPRGGNEKLFFGSGTQLSVL.

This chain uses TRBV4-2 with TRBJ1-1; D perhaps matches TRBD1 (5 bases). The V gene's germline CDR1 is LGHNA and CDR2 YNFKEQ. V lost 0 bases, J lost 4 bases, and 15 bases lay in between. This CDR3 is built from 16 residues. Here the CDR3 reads CASSQDGQGGSTEAFF. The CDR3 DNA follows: TGTGCCAGCAGCCAAGATGGTCAGGGAGGGAGCACTGAAGCTTTCTTT.

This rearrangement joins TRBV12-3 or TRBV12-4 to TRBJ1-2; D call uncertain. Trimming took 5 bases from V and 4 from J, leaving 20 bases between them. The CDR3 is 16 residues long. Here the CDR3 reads CASSKRPWARSYGYTF. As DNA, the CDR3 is TGTGCCAGCAGTAAACGACCGTGGGCGAGGTCCTATGGCTACACCTTC.

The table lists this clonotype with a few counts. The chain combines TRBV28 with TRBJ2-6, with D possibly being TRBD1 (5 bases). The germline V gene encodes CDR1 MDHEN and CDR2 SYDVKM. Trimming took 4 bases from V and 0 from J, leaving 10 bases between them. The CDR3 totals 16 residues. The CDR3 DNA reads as TGTGCCAGCAGTTCCCGGACACCCTCTGGGGCCAACGTCCTGACTTTC. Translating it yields CASSSRTPSGANVLTF.